These 10 T cell receptor beta chains were all obtained from the same sample, sequenced in a study of monozygotic twins with inflammatory bowel disease. TCRdb re-called the 5' RACE reads, yielding one record per CDR3 amino acid sequence without DNA. The ten top clones account for approximately 2%, within a sample of 300,000 to 400,000 distinct CDR3 sequences. The sample consisted of blood. The source of these receptors is a human donor with ulcerative colitis or Crohn's disease, or a healthy co-twin of an affected twin (not recorded which).

This rearrangement joins TRBV27 to TRBJ2-4; checking the TCRdb D call of TRBD1 is not possible without DNA. The CDR3 extends over 16 amino acids. Germline V lookup: CDR1 MNHEY, CDR2 SMNVEV (reference sequence). The CDR3 protein is CASSLGPRGAKNIQYF.

This chain links TRBV10-2 with TRBJ2-5. The germline V gene has CDR1 WSHSY and CDR2 SAAADI. This CDR3 has 13 residues. This CDR3 reads CASGPGSQETQYF.

The chain employs TRBV19 and TRBJ1-1; the TCRdb D gene call, TRBD1, has no DNA to confirm it. In germline, CDR1 is LNHDA, CDR2 SQIVND (reference sequence). CDR3 size: 16 residues. The CDR3 here is CASSLGPGQGTTEAFF.

This chain links TRBV7-8 with TRBJ2-1; TCRdb names TRBD2, which stays unverified in the absence of DNA. This CDR3 has 15 residues. The V gene's germline CDR1 is SGHVS and CDR2 FQNEAQ. The CDR3 sequence is CASSFWREKGNEQFF. Based on the CDR3 plus reference TRBV7-8 and TRBJ2-1, the full variable domain is GAGVSQSPRYKVAKRGQDVALRCDPISGHVSLFWYQQALGQGPEFLTYFQNEAQLDKSGLPSDRFFAERPEGSVSTLKIQRTQQEDSAVYLCASSFWREKGNEQFFGPGTRLTVL.

The chain has TRBV4-1 and TRBJ1-6; as DNA is missing, the TRBD1 call by TCRdb cannot be tested. Germline CDR1 and CDR2: MGHRA and YSYEKL. CDR3 length: 15 residues. CDR3 residues: CASSQADIDNSPLHF.

The chain is built from TRBV2 and TRBJ2-5. Germline CDR1 and CDR2: SNHLY and FYNNEI. The CDR3 is 13 residues long. CDR3 sequence reads: CASSVGSAETQYF.

The chain combines TRBV2 with TRBJ1-2. This CDR3 is built from 12 residues. CDR1 is SNHLY and CDR2 is FYNNEI in the germline V gene. CDR3 region: CASSENGVGYTF.

The rearrangement links TRBV5-6 to TRBJ2-1; TCRdb selects TRBD1, and the lack of DNA leaves this call unchecked. CDR1 and CDR2 (germline): SGHDT, YYEEEE. The length of the CDR3 is 16 residues. The CDR3 protein is CASSWTGTGGYNEQFF.

This sequence joins TRBV5-1 and TRBJ2-1; no DNA is available, so the TRBD2 call from TCRdb remains unchecked. Germline V gives CDR1 SGHRS, CDR2 YFSETQ. This CDR3 has 16 residues. CDR3 sequence reads: CASSLLSSGRYNEQFF. Complete variable domain (other parts from reference TRBV5-1 and TRBJ2-1): KAGVTQTPRYLIKTRGQQVTLSCSPISGHRSVSWYQQTPGQGLQFLFEYFSETQRNKGNFPGRFSGRQFSNSRSEMNVSTLELGDSALYLCASSLLSSGRYNEQFFGPGTRLTVL.

V is TRBV12-5 and J is TRBJ1-5; lacking DNA, the TRBD1 call made by TCRdb goes unchecked. CDR1 is LGHNT, CDR2 FRNRAP, per germline. The CDR3 spans 13 residues. The CDR3 spells CASRGRDNQPQHF. Complete variable domain (other parts from reference TRBV12-5 and TRBJ1-5): DARVTQTPRHKVTEMGQEVTMRCQPILGHNTVFWYRQTMMQGLELLAYFRNRAPLDDSGMPKDRFSAEMPDATLATLKIQPSEPRDSAVYFCASRGRDNQPQHFGDGTRLSIL.